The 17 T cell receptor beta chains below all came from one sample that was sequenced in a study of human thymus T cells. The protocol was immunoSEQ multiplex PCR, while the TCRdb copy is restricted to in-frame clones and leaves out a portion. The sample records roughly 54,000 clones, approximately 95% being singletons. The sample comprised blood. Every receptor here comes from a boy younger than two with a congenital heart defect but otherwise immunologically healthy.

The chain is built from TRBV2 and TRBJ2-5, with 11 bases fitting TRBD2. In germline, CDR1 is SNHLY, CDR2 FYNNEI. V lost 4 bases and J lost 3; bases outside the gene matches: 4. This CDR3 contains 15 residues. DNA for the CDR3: TGTGCCAGCAGTGGGGTAGCGGGGGGGAAAGAGACCCAGTACTTC. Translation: CASSGVAGGKETQYF.

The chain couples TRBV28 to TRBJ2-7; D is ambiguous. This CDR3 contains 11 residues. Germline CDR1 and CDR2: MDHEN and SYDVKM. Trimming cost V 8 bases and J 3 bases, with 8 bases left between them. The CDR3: CASGPFYEQYF. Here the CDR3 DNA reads TGTGCCAGCGGCCCCTTCTACGAGCAGTACTTC.

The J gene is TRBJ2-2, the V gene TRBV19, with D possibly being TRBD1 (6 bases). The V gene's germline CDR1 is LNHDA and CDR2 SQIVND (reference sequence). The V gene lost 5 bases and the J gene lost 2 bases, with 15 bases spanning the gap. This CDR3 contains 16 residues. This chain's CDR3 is CASSARWGPNTGELFF. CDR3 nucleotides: TGTGCCAGTAGTGCCCGTTGGGGGCCCAACACCGGGGAGCTGTTTTTT.

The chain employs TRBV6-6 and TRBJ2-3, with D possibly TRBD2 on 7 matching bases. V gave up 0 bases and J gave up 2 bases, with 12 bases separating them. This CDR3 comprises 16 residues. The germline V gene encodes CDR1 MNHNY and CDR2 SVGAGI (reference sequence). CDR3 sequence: CASSYSAGANTDTQYF. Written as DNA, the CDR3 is TGTGCCAGCAGTTACTCGGCGGGGGCCAACACAGATACGCAGTATTTT.

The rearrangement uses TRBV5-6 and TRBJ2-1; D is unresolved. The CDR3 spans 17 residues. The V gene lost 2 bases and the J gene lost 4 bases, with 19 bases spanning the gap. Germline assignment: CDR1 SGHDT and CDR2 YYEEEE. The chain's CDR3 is CASSLRLLHLIYNEQFF. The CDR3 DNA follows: TGTGCCAGCAGCTTAAGACTTCTACATCTCATATACAATGAGCAGTTCTTC.

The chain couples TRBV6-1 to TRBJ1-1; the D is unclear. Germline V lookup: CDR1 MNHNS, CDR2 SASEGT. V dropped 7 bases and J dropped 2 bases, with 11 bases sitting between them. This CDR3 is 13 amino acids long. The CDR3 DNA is TGTGCCAGCAATGAGACCCCCAACACTGAAGCTTTCTTT. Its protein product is CASNETPNTEAFF.

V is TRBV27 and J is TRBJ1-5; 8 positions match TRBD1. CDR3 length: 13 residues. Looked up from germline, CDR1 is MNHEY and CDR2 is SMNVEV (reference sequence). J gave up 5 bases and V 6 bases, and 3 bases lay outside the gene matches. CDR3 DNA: TGTGCCAGCAGCGACAGGGGAGATCAGCCCCAGCATTTT. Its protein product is CASSDRGDQPQHF.

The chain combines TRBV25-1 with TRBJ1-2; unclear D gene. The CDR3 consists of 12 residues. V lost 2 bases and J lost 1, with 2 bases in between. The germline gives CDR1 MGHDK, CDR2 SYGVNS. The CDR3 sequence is CASSENNYGYTF. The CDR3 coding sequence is TGTGCCAGCAGTGAAAATAACTATGGCTACACCTTC.

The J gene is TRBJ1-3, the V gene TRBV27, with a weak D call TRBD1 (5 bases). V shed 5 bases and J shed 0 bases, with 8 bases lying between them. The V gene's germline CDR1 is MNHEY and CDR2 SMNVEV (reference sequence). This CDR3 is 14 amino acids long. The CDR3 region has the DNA TGTGCCAGCAGTGCGGACAACTCTGGAAACACCATATATTTT. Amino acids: CASSADNSGNTIYF.

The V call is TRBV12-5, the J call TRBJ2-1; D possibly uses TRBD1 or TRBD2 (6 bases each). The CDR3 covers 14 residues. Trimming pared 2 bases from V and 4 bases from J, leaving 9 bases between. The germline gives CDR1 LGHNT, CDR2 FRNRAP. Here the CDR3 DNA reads TGTGCTAGTGGTTTGACAGGGAGGTACAATGAGCAGTTCTTC. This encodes CASGLTGRYNEQFF.

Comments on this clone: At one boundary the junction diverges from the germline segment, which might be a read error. In DNA, the CDR3 is TGTGCCAGCAGCTTTTCCGGGGAGCTGTTTTTT. It codes for CASSFSGELFF. The chain is built from TRBV5-1 and TRBJ2-2; no clear D gene. Germline values: CDR1 SGHRS, CDR2 YFSETQ. The CDR3 covers 11 residues.

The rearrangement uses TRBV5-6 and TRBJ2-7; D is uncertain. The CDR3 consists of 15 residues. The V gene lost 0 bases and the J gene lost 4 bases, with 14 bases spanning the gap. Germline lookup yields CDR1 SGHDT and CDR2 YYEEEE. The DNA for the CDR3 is TGTGCCAGCAGCTTGGCAGACCGCTATAAATACGAGCAGTACTTC. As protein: CASSLADRYKYEQYF.

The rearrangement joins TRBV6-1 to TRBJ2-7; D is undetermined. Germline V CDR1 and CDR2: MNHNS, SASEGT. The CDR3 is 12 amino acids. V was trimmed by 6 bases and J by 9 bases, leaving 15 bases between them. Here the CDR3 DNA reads TGTGCCAGCAGGAGCCCGGCCTATGGGCAGTACTTC. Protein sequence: CASRSPAYGQYF.

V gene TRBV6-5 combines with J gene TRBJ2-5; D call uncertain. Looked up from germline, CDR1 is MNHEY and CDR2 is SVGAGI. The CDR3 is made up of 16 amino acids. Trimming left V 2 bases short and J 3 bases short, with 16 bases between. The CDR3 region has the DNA TGTGCCAGCAGTTACAGCTTGGAGTTTTTGAAAGAGACCCAGTACTTC. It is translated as CASSYSLEFLKETQYF.

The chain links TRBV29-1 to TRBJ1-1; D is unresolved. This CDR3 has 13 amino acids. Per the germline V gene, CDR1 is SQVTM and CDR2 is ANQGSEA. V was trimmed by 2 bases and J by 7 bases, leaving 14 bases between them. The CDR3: CSVESLYMGEAFF. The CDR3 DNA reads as TGCAGCGTTGAATCCCTTTACATGGGTGAAGCTTTCTTT.

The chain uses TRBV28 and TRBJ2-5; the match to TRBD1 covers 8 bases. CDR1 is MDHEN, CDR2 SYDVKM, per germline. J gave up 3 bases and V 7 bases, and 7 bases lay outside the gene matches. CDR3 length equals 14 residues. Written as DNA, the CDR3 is TGTGCCAGCACCGACCCGGGACAGGAAGAGACCCAGTACTTC. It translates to CASTDPGQEETQYF.

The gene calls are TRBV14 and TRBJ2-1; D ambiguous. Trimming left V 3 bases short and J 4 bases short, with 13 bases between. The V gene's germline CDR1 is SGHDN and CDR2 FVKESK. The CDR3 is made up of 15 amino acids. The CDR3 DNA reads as TGTGCCAGCAGCCAGGTGGGAAGGAGATACAATGAGCAGTTCTTC. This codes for CASSQVGRRYNEQFF.